This T cell receptor (beta chain) was captured in a study of T cell repertoires in cytomegalovirus infection. Study-wide context: Based on public TCR beta signatures, there were indications of CMV infection and of a matching HLA type. Whole-study findings and limits: Summed frequency of public TCR beta families distinguished CMV carriers with the relevant HLA.

TCRdb reanalysed the reads using MiXCR and keeps one entry per CDR3 protein. The sample includes about 530,000 distinct CDR3 sequences, approximately 26% of them seen just once. The CDR3 sequence is 15 residues long. V lost 4 bases to trimming and J lost 6 bases, with 16 bases between them. Per germline, CDR1 SGHRS and CDR2 YFSETQ. Comments on this clonotype: The antigen is undetermined.

The receptor was isolated from a human donor in good health (CMV status not recorded). Some clones in this sample may be carry-over from other donors' samples. The chain combines TRBV5-1 with TRBJ2-2, with D unclear. Specimen: PBMCs. CDR3 coding DNA: TGCGCCAGCAGCACCGGGCGGCCTCCTGCCGGGGAGCTGTTTTTT. Protein sequence: CASSTGRPPAGELFF. Supplemented by reference TRBV5-1 and TRBJ2-2, the full variable domain reads KAGVTQTPRYLIKTRGQQVTLSCSPISGHRSVSWYQQTPGQGLQFLFEYFSETQRNKGNFPGRFSGRQFSNSRSEMNVSTLELGDSALYLCASSTGRPPAGELFFGEGSRLTVL.